A single sample gave rise to the 13 T cell receptor beta chains below, sequenced in a study of early T cells in non-severe SARS-CoV-2 infection. TCRdb re-derived calls from the 5' RACE reads in MiXCR, one entry per CDR3 protein. This sample has about 22,000 distinct CDR3 sequences, with about 4.7% found just once. The sequencing input was whole blood. Every receptor here comes from an adult who was a healthcare worker with PCR-confirmed SARS-CoV-2 infection or an uninfected control (not recorded which).

This clonotype was seen repeatedly, ten times or more. The chain has TRBV12-3 or TRBV12-4 and TRBJ1-1; 7 positions match TRBD1. This CDR3 has 14 amino acids. V lost 5 bases and J lost 0; bases outside the gene matches: 3. Here the CDR3 DNA reads TGTGCCAGCAGTCCGGGACAGATGAACACTGAAGCTTTCTTT. Its protein product is CASSPGQMNTEAFF.

The chain uses TRBV12-3 or TRBV12-4 and TRBJ2-5; tentative D call: TRBD2 (6 bases). V lost 6 bases, J lost 2 bases, and 7 bases lay in between. The CDR3 length is 12 residues. The CDR3 is CASSRGQETQYF. The CDR3 DNA reads TGTGCCAGCAGCCGGGGGCAAGAGACCCAGTACTTC.

This clonotype was detected many times. The chain carries TRBV2 and TRBJ2-2; D unresolved. The V gene's germline CDR1 is SNHLY and CDR2 FYNNEI. There are 15 residues in the CDR3. The V and J ends lost 4 bases and 1 base respectively, with 10 bases between them. The CDR3 coding sequence is TGTGCCAGCAGTGTACGCCCAGGGAACACCGGGGAGCTGTTTTTT. Its protein product is CASSVRPGNTGELFF.

This clonotype was recorded many times. The rearrangement links TRBV12-3 or TRBV12-4 to TRBJ1-6; D gene ambiguous. There are 14 residues in the CDR3. V was cut by 8 bases and J by 5 bases, with 13 bases left in between. DNA for the CDR3: TGTGCCAGCCCCCGGAGGAGGGATAATTCACCCCTCCACTTT. Protein product: CASPRRRDNSPLHF.

The table lists this clonotype with many counts. The J gene is TRBJ2-5, the V gene TRBV27, with TRBD1 identical over 8 bases. The CDR3 loop spans 14 amino acids. Germline lookup yields CDR1 MNHEY and CDR2 SMNVEV (reference sequence). Germline trimming cut 5 bases from V and 5 bases from J; bases unmatched to any gene: 7. This chain's CDR3 is CASSPRTGSETQYF. CDR3 sequence (DNA): TGTGCCAGCAGTCCGAGGACAGGGAGCGAGACCCAGTACTTC.

This clonotype was detected ten times or more. The rearrangement joins TRBV6-2 or TRBV6-3 to TRBJ2-3; possible D gene TRBD2, 7 bases. This CDR3 has 18 residues. Deletions cut 0 bases from V and 2 bases from J, with 18 bases between. Germline V lookup: CDR1 MNHEY, CDR2 SVGEGT. DNA of the CDR3: TGTGCCAGCAGTTACTCGACTATGGGGGGGCGCCCCACAGATACGCAGTATTTT. It specifies CASSYSTMGGRPTDTQYF.

The sample holds many counts of this clonotype. J is TRBJ2-2 and V is TRBV7-6; a weak D match, TRBD1 (5 bases). Trimming took off 4 bases at V and 3 bases at J, with 12 bases between the two ends. Germline CDR1 and CDR2: SGHVS and FNYEAQ. There are 15 residues in the CDR3. The CDR3 reads CASSSLGQDTGELFF. CDR3 bases: TGTGCCAGCAGCTCCCTGGGGCAGGACACCGGGGAGCTGTTTTTT.

At least ten counts were recorded for this clonotype. V and J are TRBV11-2 and TRBJ2-7, with 7 bases fitting TRBD1. This CDR3 is built from 16 residues. Looked up from germline, CDR1 is SGHAT and CDR2 is FQNNGV. With 8 bases clipped from V and 4 bases from J, the junction kept 17 bases outside the gene matches. CDR3 sequence (DNA): TGTGCCAGCCAGCAGGATGCCCCCGGGACAGCTTACGAGCAGTACTTC. Residues: CASQQDAPGTAYEQYF.

This clonotype was observed a few times. The rearrangement uses TRBV5-4 and TRBJ1-1; unclear D gene. Per germline, CDR1 SGHNT and CDR2 YYREEE (reference sequence). This CDR3 is 14 amino acids long. Trimming stripped 4 bases from V and 0 bases from J, with 10 bases between. The chain's CDR3 is CASSAGLMNTEAFF. CDR3 in DNA: TGTGCCAGCAGCGCGGGCCTTATGAACACTGAAGCTTTCTTT.

Many counts were recorded for this clonotype. This sequence joins TRBV6-5 and TRBJ1-6; weak D call: TRBD1 (5 bases). V shed 6 bases and J shed 7 bases, with 16 bases lying between them. Germline V CDR1 and CDR2: MNHEY, SVGAGI. The CDR3 is made up of 15 amino acids. As DNA, the CDR3 is TGTGCCAGCAGGCCTGGAGGGGTAGGAAATTCACCCCTCCACTTT. Amino acid sequence: CASRPGGVGNSPLHF.

This clonotype showed up many times. The chain recombines TRBV4-1 with TRBJ1-3; D is possibly TRBD1 (6 bases). Germline V lookup: CDR1 MGHRA, CDR2 YSYEKL. The CDR3 covers 14 residues. The V end lost 0 bases, the J end lost 8 bases, and 11 bases lay between the germline ends. This CDR3 is CASSQEQGRDTIYF. The CDR3 nucleotides read TGCGCCAGCAGCCAAGAACAGGGCAGGGACACCATATATTTT.

This clonotype was counted at least ten times. The CDR3 is CASSHRQDFYNEQFF. Written as DNA, the CDR3 is TGTGCCAGCAGCCATAGACAGGATTTCTACAATGAGCAGTTCTTC. The V gene is TRBV14, the J gene TRBJ2-1, with a weak D call TRBD1 (6 bases). Trimming shortened V by 3 bases and J by 3 bases, and 12 bases separated the two germline ends. Germline V lookup: CDR1 SGHDN, CDR2 FVKESK. This CDR3 spans 15 amino acids.

This clonotype was picked up many times. The DNA for the CDR3 is TGTGCCAGCAGCCTTGGGGCTAGCGGGGGTTTGTACAATGAGCAGTTCTTC. This translates into CASSLGASGGLYNEQFF. The gene calls are TRBV7-6 and TRBJ2-1; 10 positions agree with TRBD2. The CDR3 runs 17 residues. Germline loops: CDR1 SGHVS, CDR2 FNYEAQ. V lost 5 bases and J lost 4; bases outside the gene matches: 11.